The rows below give T cell receptor beta chains drawn from one sample of a study of blood T cell repertoires in COVID-19. Assay used: immunoSEQ multiplex PCR; TCRdb lists only in-frame clones, some missing. The sample lists tens of thousands of clones; approximately 80% were seen once. What was sequenced was peripheral blood. The source of these receptors is a woman at least 80 years old with active or convalescent COVID-19. Each CDR3 is given with its conserved first and last residue.

V	J	CDR3
TRBV6-2/TRBV6-3	TRBJ1-5	CASSGEGVQPQHF
TRBV4-3	TRBJ2-7	CASSQSGLAGGPDEQYF
TRBV24-1	TRBJ2-1	CATRPGLAGGEQFF
TRBV2	TRBJ1-2	CASSVSGLWGYTF
TRBV20-1	TRBJ2-3	CSASGTAQPDTQYF
TRBV2	TRBJ1-1	CASSPMNTEAFF
TRBV5-4	TRBJ2-5	CASSSPQGQETQYF
TRBV6-5	TRBJ2-1	CASRPFRTAYNEQFF
TRBV5-1	TRBJ2-7	CASSFAGTGDEQYF
TRBV24-1	TRBJ2-3	CATSDPGGPGPTDTQYF
TRBV28	TRBJ1-4	CASSLFGQPNEKLFF
TRBV9	TRBJ2-7	CAGSVTRRGGLDEQYF
TRBV4-1	TRBJ2-2	CASSPVGRVENTGELFF
TRBV7-9	TRBJ2-3	CASSPQTSGDTQYF
TRBV19	TRBJ1-1	CASSMRVRVTEAFF
TRBV7-2	TRBJ2-6	CASSLAPAGGSSGANVLTF
TRBV28	TRBJ1-1	CASRLPNRVDTEAFF
TRBV5-5	TRBJ2-2	CASSRTGGRELFF
TRBV11-2	TRBJ1-4	CASSRTGVGTNEKLFF
TRBV28	TRBJ1-5	CASSFKTAWNQPQHF
TRBV5-1	TRBJ2-3	CASSQGGPLSDTQYF
TRBV19	TRBJ2-2	CASMGVAGVTTGELFF
TRBV4-1	TRBJ2-7	CASSQESSLAGEVYEQYF
TRBV7-6	TRBJ2-7	CASSLWRPGQGSDEQYF
TRBV24-1	TRBJ1-2	CATSDLSAGGTGYTF
TRBV28	TRBJ1-2	CASSFLTRGYTF
TRBV5-1	TRBJ1-5	CASSSGTGDGQPQHF
TRBV2	TRBJ2-3	CASTGQGIRGDTQYF
TRBV18	TRBJ2-6	CASSPFSGPAGQGGSGANVLTF
TRBV5-1	TRBJ1-6	CASSFYMLGQYNSPLHF
TRBV6-2/TRBV6-3	TRBJ2-3	CASSYSVEGTQYF
TRBV19	TRBJ1-1	CATKDRERNTEAFF
TRBV11-2	TRBJ1-2	CASSLWSTFYGYTF
TRBV6-1	TRBJ2-1	CASSERQGIYNEQFF
TRBV5-1	TRBJ1-2	CASSLGQAGYTF
TRBV21-1	TRBJ1-1	CASSLRGGTFSNTEAFF
TRBV6-5	TRBJ2-3	CASSYSGARTDTQYF
TRBV7-2	TRBJ2-1	CASSFRLGLCFGQFF
TRBV11-2	TRBJ2-7	CASSLNLAGAYEQYF
TRBV27	TRBJ1-2	CASSSSGTGVSRLVGYTF
TRBV10-3	TRBJ1-5	CAISEKSLYRGLVNQPQHF
TRBV6-6	TRBJ2-7	CASRKKAGAIYEQYF
TRBV19	TRBJ2-7	CASRVRGSYEQYF
TRBV9	TRBJ1-4	CASSAGESYEKLFF
TRBV5-5	TRBJ1-2	CASSSELRQSYGYTF
TRBV7-8	TRBJ2-1	CASSLELAPYNEQFF
TRBV29-1	TRBJ2-7	CSVETDSSYEQYF
TRBV27	TRBJ1-2	CASSFNPTGTLYGYTF
TRBV7-8	TRBJ1-2	CASSLGQGAFGYTF
TRBV7-2	TRBJ1-3	CASSPVGQGLSGNTIYF
TRBV5-4	TRBJ2-7	CASSSPGQGPYEQYF
TRBV7-9	TRBJ1-2	CASSLAQGGNHTF
TRBV5-1	TRBJ2-7	CASSRRQGNEQYF
TRBV6-5	TRBJ2-7	CASSYSAQGHEQYF
TRBV5-6	TRBJ2-7	CASSFWRAPYRYYEQYF
TRBV24-1	TRBJ1-5	CATSAGAGVSNQPQHF
TRBV7-2	TRBJ2-4	CASSLLIGVENIQYF